The 9 T cell receptor beta chains below come from one sample, sequenced in a study of T cells after yellow fever vaccination. TCRdb called the 5' RACE reads again in MiXCR, with one record for every CDR3 protein. The sample consists of 100,000 to 150,000 distinct CDR3 sequences, 8% to 10% of them appearing once. The sample in question was CD8+ T cells sorted from PBMCs, obtained on the day of the yellow fever booster vaccination. The receptor source for this set is a man younger than 35 who received the YFV17D yellow fever vaccine.

The V call is TRBV4-1, the J call TRBJ1-1; D not certain. CDR1 and CDR2 from the germline V gene are MGHRA and YSYEKL. V lost 0 bases, J lost 1 base, and 12 bases lay in between. The CDR3 is 16 amino acids. CDR3 in amino acids: CASSQDGSRENTEAFF. DNA of the CDR3: TGCGCCAGCAGCCAAGATGGGTCCAGAGAGAACACTGAAGCTTTCTTT.

V is TRBV7-9 and J is TRBJ2-3; D perhaps matches TRBD1 (7 bases). The CDR3 is made up of 15 amino acids. Germline V CDR1 and CDR2: SEHNR, FQNEAQ (reference sequence). Trimming stripped 5 bases from V and 3 bases from J, with 15 bases between. The CDR3 sequence is CASSPRGERTDTQYF. The CDR3, as DNA: TGTGCCAGCAGCCCCAGGGGGGAGAGGACAGATACGCAGTATTTT.

This rearrangement joins TRBV4-1 to TRBJ2-2; D unclear. The V and J ends lost 3 bases and 1 base respectively, with 12 bases between them. CDR3 length: 16 amino acids. Germline-derived CDR1 and CDR2 are MGHRA and YSYEKL. The CDR3: CASSHSPGGNTGELFF. As DNA, the CDR3 is TGCGCCAGCAGCCACTCCCCGGGTGGGAACACCGGGGAGCTGTTTTTT.

This clonotype was seen more than once but under ten times. The V call is TRBV6-2 or TRBV6-3, the J call TRBJ1-5; TRBD1 aligns across 9 bases. Germline values: CDR1 MNHEY, CDR2 SVGEGT. The CDR3 is 16 amino acids. Unmatched junction bases numbered 8, after V lost 2 bases and J lost 6 bases. The CDR3 spells CASSYPLGTGLQPQHF. CDR3 coding DNA: TGTGCCAGCAGTTACCCCCTGGGGACAGGGCTTCAGCCCCAGCATTTT.

This clonotype was recorded a few times. The V gene is TRBV2, the J gene TRBJ1-2; D remains ambiguous. Per germline, CDR1 SNHLY and CDR2 FYNNEI. The CDR3 runs 13 residues. V was shortened by 6 bases and J by 1 base, with 9 bases between the two germline ends. The CDR3 is CASRGRSNYGYTF. In DNA form, the CDR3 reads TGTGCCAGCAGAGGACGCAGTAACTATGGCTACACCTTC.

This clonotype was seen only a few times. The chain has TRBV2 and TRBJ2-2, with 7 bases that match TRBD2. CDR3 length: 16 residues. Germline assignment: CDR1 SNHLY and CDR2 FYNNEI. V lost 4 bases and J lost 5; bases outside the gene matches: 10. The CDR3 reads CASSGSPWEGTGELFF. DNA of the CDR3: TGTGCCAGCAGTGGCTCACCATGGGAGGGAACCGGGGAGCTGTTTTTT.

The rearrangement uses TRBV4-1 and TRBJ2-1; a weak D match, TRBD2 (5 bases). Trimming took off 1 base at V and 0 bases at J, with 10 bases between the two ends. Germline V CDR1 and CDR2: MGHRA, YSYEKL. The CDR3 is made up of 16 amino acids. CDR3 sequence reads: CASSQVGLPSYNEQFF. The DNA for the CDR3 is TGCGCCAGCAGCCAAGTAGGACTGCCCTCCTACAATGAGCAGTTCTTC.

CDR3 nucleotides: TGTGCCAGCAGCTTAACGGTCGGGGGGAACACTGAAGCTTTCTTT. Encoded protein: CASSLTVGGNTEAFF. The chain couples TRBV7-3 to TRBJ1-1, with D possibly being TRBD1 (5 bases). Trimming removed 0 bases from V and 1 base from J, with 9 bases in between. The CDR3 spans 15 residues. Germline assignment: CDR1 SGHTA and CDR2 FQGTGA.

The chain couples TRBV9 to TRBJ1-2; no clear D. This CDR3 contains 13 residues. Trimming cost V 1 base and J 2 bases, with 6 bases left between them. Germline V gives CDR1 SGDLS, CDR2 YYNGEE. The DNA of the CDR3 is TGTGCCAGCAGCGTAACCAGGAACTATGGCTACACCTTC. It specifies CASSVTRNYGYTF.